This T cell receptor beta chain was recorded in a study of human T cells and chemical hapten exposure. Time point reported: patch test 3, about 24 weeks after DPC sensitization. Indicated treatment: therapeutic diphenylcyclopropenone sensitization with weekly scalp DPC. The ends were cut back, 1 base at V and 9 bases at J, with 10 bases in the middle. This CDR3 region has 13 residues. Germline CDR1 and CDR2: LGHDT and YNNKEL (reference sequence). Turning to this clonotype: This may come from a read error, since a much larger clone is one base off.

One entry per CDR3 protein, called by TCRdb with MiXCR from the RACE reads. The sample records about 76,000 distinct CDR3 sequences, about an eighth being singletons. The sequence was obtained from a woman aged 45-60 years with alopecia areata. Some clones in this sample may be carry-over from other donors' samples. The sequencing used whole blood, collected in connection with sensitization to the hapten diphenylcyclopropenone (DPC). The J gene is TRBJ2-1, the V gene TRBV3-1; D is unclear. CDR3 region: CASSQALLSEQFF. The CDR3 nucleotides read TGTGCCAGCAGCCAAGCCTTGTTGAGTGAGCAGTTCTTC.